Below, one TCR beta chain is given with its context. This sample is drawn from a study of blood T cell repertoires in COVID-19. Methods used by the authors: Reference gene primer amplification gave nucleated cell count estimates. Sequenced by immunoSEQ multiplex PCR; TCRdb stores in-frame clones only, minus some. The V and J calls and clone size are taken from that table; D and trimming were inferred from the DNA. The data contain fewer than 350,000 clones, around nine tenths of them singletons. CDR3 length: 12 amino acids. Germline V gene sequence: CDR1 MDHEN, CDR2 SYDVKM. The V and J ends lost 1 base and 8 bases respectively, with 6 bases between them.

The chain couples TRBV28 to TRBJ1-5; D gene uncertain. This sequence originates from a middle-aged woman who had recovered from COVID-19. The sample comprised PBMCs or T cells enriched from blood (not recorded which). The CDR3 sequence is CASSLYGKPQHF. CDR3 sequence (DNA): TGTGCCAGCAGTTTATACGGGAAGCCCCAGCATTTT.